This T cell receptor beta chain derives from a study of CD8 T cells in ankylosing spondylitis. This clonotype was recorded at least ten times. Its specificity is not known. Making the TCR beta libraries involved quantitative 5'-RACE with molecular barcodes. TCRdb re-derived calls from the 5' RACE reads in MiXCR, one entry per CDR3 protein. The sample includes about 240,000 distinct CDR3 sequences, roughly 10% of them seen just once. Study findings and constraints: Disease-linked clones bore a CD8+ phenotype, appearing relatively rarely in peripheral blood. In ankylosing spondylitis blood, a motif of fewer than 10 highly homologous TCR beta variants appeared characteristic.

The origin of this receptor is a male donor with ankylosing spondylitis or in good health (not recorded which). Material for sequencing was blood, either unsorted or a sorted T cell fraction (not recorded which).

CDR3 DNA sequence: TGCAGTGCCGAGGCTAGCCCTAGCACAGATACGCAGTATTTT. Its translation: CSAEASPSTDTQYF. V usage is TRBV20-1 and J usage is TRBJ2-3; D may be TRBD2 (5 bases). Germline lookup yields CDR1 DFQATT and CDR2 SNEGSKA (reference sequence). The ends were cut back, 6 bases at V and 0 bases at J, with 13 bases in the middle. The CDR3 has 14 residues.